These 3 T cell receptor beta chains came from one sample sequenced in a study of blood T cell repertoires in COVID-19 (dated by TCRdb to the early 2020s). Libraries were prepared through the immunoSEQ multiplex PCR assay. Here the immuneACCESS table is served through TCRdb, limited to in-frame sequences with V and J called. Missing clones are a known gap in these copies; in checked studies unresolved V genes cover under half, and the rest lacks a known reason. The sample data list 200,000 to 250,000 clones, and over 80% of these were observed just once. Approximately 5.7% of the sample comes from the top ten. The source material was peripheral blood. The receptors originated from a human donor in a cohort sampled during active COVID-19.

The chain is built from TRBV28 and TRBJ2-7, with 10 bases lining up with TRBD2. The V gene's germline CDR1 is MDHEN and CDR2 SYDVKM. The CDR3 consists of 17 residues. The junction had 11 bases not matched to a gene; V was cut back by 2 bases and J by 4 bases. The CDR3: CASSLRGSGRNSYEQYF. CDR3 nucleotides: TGTGCCAGCAGTTTAAGAGGTAGCGGGAGGAATTCTTACGAGCAGTACTTC. Filled out from reference TRBV28 and TRBJ2-7, the complete variable domain reads DVKVTQSSRYLVKRTGEKVFLECVQDMDHENMFWYRQDPGLGLRLIYFSYDVKMKEKGDIPEGYSVSREKKERFSLILESASTNQTSMYLCASSLRGSGRNSYEQYFGPGTRLTVT.

The chain links TRBV7-6 to TRBJ2-7, with 9 bases aligning to TRBD1. J lost 2 bases, V lost 4 bases, and 9 bases had no gene match. The CDR3 loop spans 16 amino acids. Germline V gives CDR1 SGHVS, CDR2 FNYEAQ. CDR3 in DNA: TGTGCCAGCAGCTGGGGGTCCGGGACAGGGACCTACGAGCAGTACTTC. Amino acid sequence: CASSWGSGTGTYEQYF.

CDR3 sequence reads: CASRTGGLNSGNTIYF. In DNA, the CDR3 is TGTGCCAGCAGGACCGGGGGACTAAACTCTGGAAACACCATATATTTT. The V and J genes are TRBV28 and TRBJ1-3, with a possible D match to TRBD1 (5 bases). The germline V and J ends were trimmed by 6 bases and 0 bases, with 15 bases remaining between them. The CDR3 covers 16 residues. The germline CDR1 and CDR2 sequences are MDHEN and SYDVKM.